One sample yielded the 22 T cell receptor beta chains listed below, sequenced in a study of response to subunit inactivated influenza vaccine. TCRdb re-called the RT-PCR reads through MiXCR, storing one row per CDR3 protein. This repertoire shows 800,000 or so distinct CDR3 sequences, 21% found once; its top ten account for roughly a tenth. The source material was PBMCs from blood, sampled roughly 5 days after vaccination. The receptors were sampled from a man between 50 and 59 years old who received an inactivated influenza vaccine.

CDR3 sequence (DNA): TGCAGTGCTAGAGATTCCAGCGGGAGGGCCCAAGAGACCCAGTACTTC. This sequence encodes CSARDSSGRAQETQYF. The V and J genes are TRBV20-1 and TRBJ2-5; 10 bases fit TRBD2. Per germline, CDR1 DFQATT and CDR2 SNEGSKA (reference sequence). Trimming removed 0 bases from V and 1 base from J; junction bases left unmatched: 5. This CDR3 spans 16 amino acids.

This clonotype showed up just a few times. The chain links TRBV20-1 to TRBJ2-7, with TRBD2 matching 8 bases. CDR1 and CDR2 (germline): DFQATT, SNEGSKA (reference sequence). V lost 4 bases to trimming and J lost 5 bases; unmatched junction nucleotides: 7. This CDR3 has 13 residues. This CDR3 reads CSAKGLVFDEQYF. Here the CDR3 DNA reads TGCAGTGCTAAGGGACTAGTGTTCGACGAGCAGTACTTC.

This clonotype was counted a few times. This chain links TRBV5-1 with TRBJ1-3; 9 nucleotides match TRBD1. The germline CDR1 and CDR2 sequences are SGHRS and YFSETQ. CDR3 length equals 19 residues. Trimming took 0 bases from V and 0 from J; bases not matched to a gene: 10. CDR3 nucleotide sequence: TGCGCCAGCAGCTTGGGAACAGGGGGCTCACTGAGCTCTGGAAACACCATATATTTT. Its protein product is CASSLGTGGSLSSGNTIYF.

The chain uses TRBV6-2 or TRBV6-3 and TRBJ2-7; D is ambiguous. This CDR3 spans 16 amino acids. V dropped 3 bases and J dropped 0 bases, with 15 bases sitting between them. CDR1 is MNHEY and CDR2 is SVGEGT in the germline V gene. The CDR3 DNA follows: TGTGCCAGCAGTTATCTCCAGTCGGGCCGCTCCTACGAGCAGTACTTC. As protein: CASSYLQSGRSYEQYF.

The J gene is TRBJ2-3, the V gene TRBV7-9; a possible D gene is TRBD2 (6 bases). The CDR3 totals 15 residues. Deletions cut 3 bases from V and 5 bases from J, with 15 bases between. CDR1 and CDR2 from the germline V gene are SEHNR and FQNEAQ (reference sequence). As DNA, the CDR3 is TGTGCCAGCAGCTTCTTCGGCTCCGGGAGAGATACGCAGTATTTT. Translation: CASSFFGSGRDTQYF.

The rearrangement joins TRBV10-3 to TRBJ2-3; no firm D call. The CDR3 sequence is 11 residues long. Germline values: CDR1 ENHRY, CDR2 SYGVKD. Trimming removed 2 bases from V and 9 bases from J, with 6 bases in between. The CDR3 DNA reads TGTGCCATCAGTGAGCAGAACACGCAGTATTTT. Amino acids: CAISEQNTQYF.

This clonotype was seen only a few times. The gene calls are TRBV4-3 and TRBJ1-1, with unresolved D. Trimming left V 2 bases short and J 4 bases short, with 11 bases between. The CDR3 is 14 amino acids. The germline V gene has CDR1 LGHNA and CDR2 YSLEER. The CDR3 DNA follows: TGCGCCAGCAGCCAACGCCGTGAGGGCACTGAAGCTTTCTTT. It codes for CASSQRREGTEAFF.

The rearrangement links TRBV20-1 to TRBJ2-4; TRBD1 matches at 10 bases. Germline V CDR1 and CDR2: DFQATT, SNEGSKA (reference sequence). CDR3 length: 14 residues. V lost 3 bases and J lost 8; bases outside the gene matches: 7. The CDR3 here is CSASGTGVFYIQYF. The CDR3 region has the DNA TGCAGTGCTAGTGGGACAGGGGTCTTTTACATTCAGTACTTC.

The CDR3 coding sequence is TGCAGTGTTCCGGGACAGGATTCTGGAGAGACCCAGTACTTC. Protein product: CSVPGQDSGETQYF. V gene TRBV20-1 combines with J gene TRBJ2-5; 8 bases are a match to TRBD1. The junction had 11 bases not matched to a gene; V was cut back by 7 bases and J by 4 bases. This CDR3 is 14 amino acids long. In germline, CDR1 is DFQATT, CDR2 SNEGSKA (reference sequence).

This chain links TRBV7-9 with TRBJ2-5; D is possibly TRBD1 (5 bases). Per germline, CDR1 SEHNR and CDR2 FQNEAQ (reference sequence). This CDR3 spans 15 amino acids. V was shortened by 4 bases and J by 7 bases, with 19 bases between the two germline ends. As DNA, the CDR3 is TGTGCCAGCAGCTGGGTAGGACACGATTCGGGGACCCAGTACTTC. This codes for CASSWVGHDSGTQYF.

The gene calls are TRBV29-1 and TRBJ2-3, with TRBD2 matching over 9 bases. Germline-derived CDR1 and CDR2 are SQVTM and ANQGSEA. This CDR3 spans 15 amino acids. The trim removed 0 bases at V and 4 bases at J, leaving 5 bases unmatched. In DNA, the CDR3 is TGCAGCGTTGAAGATACCGGGACTAGCCCAGATACGCAGTATTTT. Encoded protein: CSVEDTGTSPDTQYF.

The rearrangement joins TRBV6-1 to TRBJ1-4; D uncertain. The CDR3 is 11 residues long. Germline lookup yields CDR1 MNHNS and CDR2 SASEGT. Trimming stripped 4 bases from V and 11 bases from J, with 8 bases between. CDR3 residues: CASSGTAKLFF. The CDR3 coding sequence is TGTGCCAGCAGTGGGACCGCCAAACTGTTTTTT.

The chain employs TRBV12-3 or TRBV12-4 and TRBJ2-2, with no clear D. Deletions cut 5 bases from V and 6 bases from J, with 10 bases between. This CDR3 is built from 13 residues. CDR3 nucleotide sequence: TGTGCCAGCAGTCCCTGGGCGGCCGGGGAGCTGTTTTTT. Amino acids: CASSPWAAGELFF.

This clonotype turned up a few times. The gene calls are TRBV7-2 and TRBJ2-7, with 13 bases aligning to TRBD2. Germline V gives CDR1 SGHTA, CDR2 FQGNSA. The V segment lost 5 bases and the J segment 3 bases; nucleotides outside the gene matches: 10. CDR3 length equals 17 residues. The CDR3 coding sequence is TGTGCCAGCAGCCCCGAGTCACTAGCGGGGGGGTACTACGAGCAGTACTTC. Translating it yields CASSPESLAGGYYEQYF.

The CDR3 nucleotides are TGTGCCAGCAGCCAAGTAACTGAGGGAGGGTACGAGCAGTACTTC. Translated, it gives CASSQVTEGGYEQYF. The gene calls are TRBV14 and TRBJ2-7, with 7 bases identical to TRBD2. This CDR3 contains 15 residues. From germline, CDR1 is SGHDN and CDR2 FVKESK. V dropped 1 base and J dropped 4; count of bases not matched to a gene: 7.

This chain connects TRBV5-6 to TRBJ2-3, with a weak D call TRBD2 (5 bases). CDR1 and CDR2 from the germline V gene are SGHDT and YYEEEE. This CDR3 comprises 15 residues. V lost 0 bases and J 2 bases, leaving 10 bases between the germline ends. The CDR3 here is CASSLGSVYTDTQYF. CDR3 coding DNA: TGTGCCAGCAGCTTGGGTAGCGTCTACACAGATACGCAGTATTTT.

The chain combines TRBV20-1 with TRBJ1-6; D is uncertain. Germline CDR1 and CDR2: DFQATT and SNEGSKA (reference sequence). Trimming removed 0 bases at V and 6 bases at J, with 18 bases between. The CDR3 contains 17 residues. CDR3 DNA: TGCAGTGCTAGAGATCAGAGGGTCGGTGGACTTAATTCACCCCTCCACTTT. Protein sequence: CSARDQRVGGLNSPLHF.

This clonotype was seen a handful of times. The chain's CDR3 is CASSFTAGEQYF. Here the CDR3 DNA reads TGTGCCAGCAGTTTCACAGCGGGGGAGCAGTACTTC. The V gene is TRBV27, the J gene TRBJ2-7; 7 bases are a match to TRBD2. The V segment lost 3 bases and the J segment 7 bases; nucleotides outside the gene matches: 3. Looked up from germline, CDR1 is MNHEY and CDR2 is SMNVEV (reference sequence). The CDR3 contains 12 residues.

In nucleotides, the CDR3 is TGTGCCAGCAGTCCACCTGACAGGGGGCAGAGAACCTTC. Its protein is CASSPPDRGQRTF. The chain couples TRBV12-3 or TRBV12-4 to TRBJ1-2, with 10 bases lining up with TRBD1. This CDR3 is 13 amino acids long. V gave up 5 bases and J gave up 14 bases; unmatched junction bases: 11.

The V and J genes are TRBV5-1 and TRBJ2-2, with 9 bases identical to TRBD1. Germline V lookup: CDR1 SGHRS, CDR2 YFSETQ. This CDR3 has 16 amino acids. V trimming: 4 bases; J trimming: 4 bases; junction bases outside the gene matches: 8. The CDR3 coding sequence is TGCGCCAGCAGCCTGAACAGGGGGCCAGGCACCGGGGAGCTGTTTTTT. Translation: CASSLNRGPGTGELFF.

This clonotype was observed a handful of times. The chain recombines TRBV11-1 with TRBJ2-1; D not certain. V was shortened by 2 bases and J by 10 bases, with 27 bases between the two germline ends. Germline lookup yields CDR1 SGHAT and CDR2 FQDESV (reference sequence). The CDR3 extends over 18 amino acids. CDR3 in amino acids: CASSLTSWVRSEHGEQFF. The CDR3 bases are TGTGCCAGCAGCTTAACTTCCTGGGTTCGGTCGGAACATGGAGAGCAGTTCTTC.

CDR3 nucleotide sequence: TGTGCCAGCAGACGGACCGGGACTAGCGAAGAGACCCAGTACTTC. This codes for CASRRTGTSEETQYF. The V gene is TRBV7-9, the J gene TRBJ2-5; 10 nucleotides match TRBD2. Germline CDR1 and CDR2: SEHNR and FQNEAQ (reference sequence). The length of the CDR3 is 15 residues. V lost 6 bases, J lost 3 bases, and 7 bases stayed unmatched. The full variable domain, rest sourced from reference TRBV7-9 and TRBJ2-5, is DTGVSQNPRHKITKRGQNVTFRCDPISEHNRLYWYRQTLGQGPEFLTYFQNEAQLEKSRLLSDRFSAERPKGSFSTLEIQRTEQGDSAMYLCASRRTGTSEETQYFGPGTRLLVL.